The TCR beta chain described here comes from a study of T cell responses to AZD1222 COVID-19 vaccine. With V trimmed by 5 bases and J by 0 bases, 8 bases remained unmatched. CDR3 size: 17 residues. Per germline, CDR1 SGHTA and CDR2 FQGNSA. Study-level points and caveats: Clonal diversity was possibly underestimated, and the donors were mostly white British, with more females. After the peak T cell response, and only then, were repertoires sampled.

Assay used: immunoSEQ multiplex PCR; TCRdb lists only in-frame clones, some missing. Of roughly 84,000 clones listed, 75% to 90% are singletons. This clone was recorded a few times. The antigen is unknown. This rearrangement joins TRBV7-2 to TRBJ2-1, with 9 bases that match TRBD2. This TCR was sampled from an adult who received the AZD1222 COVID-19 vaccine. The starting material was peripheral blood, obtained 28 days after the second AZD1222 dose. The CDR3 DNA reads TGTGCCAGCAGCGGGCCTAGCGGGGTTAGCTCCTACAATGAGCAGTTCTTC. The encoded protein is CASSGPSGVSSYNEQFF.